The 13 T cell receptor beta chains given below trace back to one sample, sequenced in a study of cytomegalovirus exposure and HLA in healthy donors. Primers: 60 Vbeta forward and 13 Jbeta reverse. Using immunoSEQ multiplex PCR, the repertoire was profiled, and TCRdb retains in-frame clones only, with some absent. The table shows approximately 97,000 clones, with 80% to 85% occurring only once. Sequencing was performed on PBMCs. Receptors were obtained from a woman in her 70s in good health and CMV-seropositive.

In its sample, this clone was seen once. This chain connects TRBV27 to TRBJ1-2; 9 nucleotides line up with TRBD1. The junction had 6 bases not matched to a gene; V was cut back by 0 bases and J by 4 bases. The CDR3 length is 16 residues. Germline loops: CDR1 MNHEY, CDR2 SMNVEV (reference sequence). The CDR3 spells CASSLSGTGRGYGYTF. DNA for the CDR3: TGTGCCAGCAGTTTATCGGGGACAGGGCGAGGCTATGGCTACACCTTC.

J is TRBJ1-2 and V is TRBV21-1; the table's D call, TRBD1, has no DNA check behind it. TRBV21-1 is deemed a pseudogene. The CDR3 loop spans 12 amino acids. CDR3 loop: CASRDKGYGYTF. CDR3 DNA sequence: TGTGCCAGCAGGGACAAGGGCTATGGCTACACCTTC.

This chain uses TRBV28 with TRBJ1-5; D might be TRBD1 (6 bases). The CDR3 runs 14 residues. Trimming stripped 7 bases from V and 4 bases from J, with 14 bases between. Germline CDR1 MDHEN, CDR2 SYDVKM. CDR3 in DNA: TGTGCCAGCACAGTTCAGGGGATTAATCAGCCCCAGCATTTT. Its protein is CASTVQGINQPQHF.

The V and J genes are TRBV7-9 and TRBJ2-3; 9 bases match TRBD2. J lost 6 bases, V lost 5 bases, and 15 bases had no gene match. From germline, CDR1 is SEHNR and CDR2 FQNEAQ (reference sequence). The CDR3 runs 17 residues. Here the CDR3 DNA reads TGTGCCAGCAGCCCCTCCCGGATAGCGGGAGTTCCGGATACGCAGTATTTT. Its protein is CASSPSRIAGVPDTQYF.

The chain joins TRBV27 to TRBJ2-3; TRBD2 agrees at 8 bases. This CDR3 has 16 amino acids. V shed 5 bases, J shed 10 bases, and the junction held 17 bases outside the gene matches. Germline V CDR1 and CDR2: MNHEY, SMNVEV (reference sequence). This CDR3 is CASSTSYREGLRAQYF. The CDR3 bases are TGTGCCAGCAGTACCTCTTATCGGGAGGGCCTTAGAGCGCAGTATTTT.

This chain links TRBV5-1 with TRBJ2-2; no reliable D call. Germline V lookup: CDR1 SGHRS, CDR2 YFSETQ. CDR3 length: 15 residues. Trimming left V 0 bases short and J 0 bases short, with 6 bases between. CDR3 sequence: CASSLDPANTGELFF. DNA for the CDR3: TGCGCCAGCAGCTTGGATCCGGCGAACACCGGGGAGCTGTTTTTT.

The chain uses TRBV5-4 and TRBJ1-1; 8 nucleotides agree with TRBD1. After removal of 5 bases from V and 2 bases from J, the junction contained 8 bases not matched to a gene. The germline V gene encodes CDR1 SGHNT and CDR2 YYREEE (reference sequence). The CDR3 length is 15 residues. The CDR3 loop is CASSANDRGNTEAFF. For the CDR3, the DNA is TGTGCCAGCAGTGCTAATGACAGGGGAAACACTGAAGCTTTCTTT.

J is TRBJ2-1 and V is TRBV21-1; TRBD2 is the table's D call, not checked against the DNA. TRBV21-1 is designated a pseudogene. The CDR3 is 18 amino acids. The DNA of the CDR3 is TGTGCCAGCAGCAAAGGTCGTGTAAGGGAGAGGGCGGACAATGAGCAGTTCTTC. This gives the protein CASSKGRVRERADNEQFF.

The rearrangement joins TRBV7-3 to TRBJ1-2, with 7 bases fitting TRBD1. Germline trimming cut 1 base from V and 6 bases from J; bases unmatched to any gene: 11. Germline assignment: CDR1 SGHTA and CDR2 FQGTGA. The CDR3 runs to 16 residues. The CDR3 here is CASSLMGTANKNGYTF. The CDR3 DNA is TGTGCCAGCAGCTTAATGGGGACAGCGAATAAAAATGGCTACACCTTC.

In this sample, this clone turned up a few times. The V gene is TRBV4-1, the J gene TRBJ1-5, with D perhaps matching TRBD1 (6 bases). Germline values: CDR1 MGHRA, CDR2 YSYEKL. CDR3 length: 14 amino acids. The germline V and J ends were trimmed by 0 bases and 5 bases, with 8 bases remaining between them. The CDR3 coding sequence is TGCGCCAGCAGCCAAGATGGACAGTATCAGCCCCAGCATTTT. It is translated as CASSQDGQYQPQHF.

A note on this clone: Germline and junction disagree at one end, which may indicate a read error. V and J are TRBV7-9 and TRBJ2-7, with a weak D call TRBD1 (5 bases). Germline V gene lookup returns CDR1 SEHNR and CDR2 FQNEAQ (reference sequence). The CDR3 is 13 amino acids. The CDR3 reads CSSSLDPQEEQYF. The CDR3 nucleotides are TGTTCCAGCAGCTTAGACCCACAGGAGGAGCAGTACTTC.

The chain joins TRBV7-9 to TRBJ2-7, with 11 bases aligning to TRBD2. After removal of 8 bases from V and 6 bases from J, the junction contained 9 bases not matched to a gene. Germline values: CDR1 SEHNR, CDR2 FQNEAQ (reference sequence). CDR3 length equals 14 residues. In DNA form, the CDR3 reads TGTGCCAGCCAGGCCGGGACTAGCGGCGGCGAGCAGTACTTC. It translates to CASQAGTSGGEQYF.

The chain links TRBV7-6 to TRBJ2-3, with a possible D match to TRBD2 (6 bases). In germline, CDR1 is SGHVS, CDR2 FNYEAQ. The CDR3 extends over 17 amino acids. The V gene lost 4 bases and the J gene lost 4 bases, with 21 bases spanning the gap. The CDR3, as DNA: TGTGCCAGCAGCTCCCCCGGGGGAGCTCTAAAGGCAGATACGCAGTATTTT. This encodes CASSSPGGALKADTQYF.